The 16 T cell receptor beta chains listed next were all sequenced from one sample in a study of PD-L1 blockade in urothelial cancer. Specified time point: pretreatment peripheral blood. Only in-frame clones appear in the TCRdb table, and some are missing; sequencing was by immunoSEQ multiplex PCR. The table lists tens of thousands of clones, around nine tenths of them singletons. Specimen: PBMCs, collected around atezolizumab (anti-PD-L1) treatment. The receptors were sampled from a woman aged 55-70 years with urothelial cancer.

The CDR3, as DNA: TGTGCCAGCAGTGAAGCAGACAGGGGCGTTTATGGCTACACCTTC. Translation: CASSEADRGVYGYTF. The chain is built from TRBV2 and TRBJ1-2, with 8 bases identical to TRBD1. CDR1 and CDR2 from the germline V gene are SNHLY and FYNNEI. Unmatched junction bases numbered 5, after V lost 0 bases and J lost 5 bases. CDR3 length equals 15 residues.

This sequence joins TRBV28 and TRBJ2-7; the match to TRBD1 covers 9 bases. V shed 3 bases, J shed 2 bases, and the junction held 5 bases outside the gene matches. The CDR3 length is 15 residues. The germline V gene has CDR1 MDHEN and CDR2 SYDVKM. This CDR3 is CASSFRDRVAYEQYF. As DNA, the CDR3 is TGTGCCAGCAGTTTCCGGGACAGGGTGGCCTACGAGCAGTACTTC.

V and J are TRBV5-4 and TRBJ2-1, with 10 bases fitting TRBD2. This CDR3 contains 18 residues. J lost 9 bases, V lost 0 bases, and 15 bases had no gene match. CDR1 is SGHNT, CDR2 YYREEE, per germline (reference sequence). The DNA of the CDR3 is TGTGCCAGCAGCTTGGAACCCTTTGTAGCGGGAGGACGTAGTGAGCAGTTCTTC. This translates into CASSLEPFVAGGRSEQFF.

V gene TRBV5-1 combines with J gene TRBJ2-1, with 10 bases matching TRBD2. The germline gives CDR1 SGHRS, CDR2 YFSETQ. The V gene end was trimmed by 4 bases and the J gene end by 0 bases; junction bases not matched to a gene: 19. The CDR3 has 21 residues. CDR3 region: CASSLDPRGSGRAYSYNEQFF. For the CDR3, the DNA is TGCGCCAGCAGCCTAGATCCCAGAGGGAGCGGGAGGGCCTACTCCTACAATGAGCAGTTCTTC.

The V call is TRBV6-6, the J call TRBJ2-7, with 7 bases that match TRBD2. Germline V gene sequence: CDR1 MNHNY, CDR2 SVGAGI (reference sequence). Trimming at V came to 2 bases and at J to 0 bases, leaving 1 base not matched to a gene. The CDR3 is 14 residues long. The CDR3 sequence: CASSYQRDSYEQYF. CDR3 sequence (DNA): TGTGCCAGCAGTTACCAGCGGGACTCCTACGAGCAGTACTTC.

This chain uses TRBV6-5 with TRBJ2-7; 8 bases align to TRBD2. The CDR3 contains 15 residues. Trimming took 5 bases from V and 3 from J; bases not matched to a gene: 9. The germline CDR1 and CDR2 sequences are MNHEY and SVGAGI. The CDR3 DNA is TGTGCCAGCAGTGCTAAACTAGCGGAGCACTACGAGCAGTACTTC. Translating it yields CASSAKLAEHYEQYF.

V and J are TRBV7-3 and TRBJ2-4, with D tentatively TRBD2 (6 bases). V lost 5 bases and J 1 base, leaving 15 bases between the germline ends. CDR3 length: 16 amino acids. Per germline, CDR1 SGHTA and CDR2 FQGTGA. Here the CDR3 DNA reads TGTGCCAGCAGCACCTATAGCGGAGCGGCCAAAAACATTCAGTACTTC. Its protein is CASSTYSGAAKNIQYF.

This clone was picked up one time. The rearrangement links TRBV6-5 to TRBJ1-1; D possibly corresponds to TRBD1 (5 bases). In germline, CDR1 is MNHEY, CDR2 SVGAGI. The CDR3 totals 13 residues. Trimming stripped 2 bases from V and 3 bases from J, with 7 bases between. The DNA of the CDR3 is TGTGCCAGCAGTTACCTCAGGGACACTGAAGCTTTCTTT. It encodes CASSYLRDTEAFF.

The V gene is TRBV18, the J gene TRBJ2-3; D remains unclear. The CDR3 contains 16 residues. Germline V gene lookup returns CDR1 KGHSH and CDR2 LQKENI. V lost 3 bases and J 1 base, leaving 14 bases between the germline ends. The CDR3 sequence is CASSPTGYLGTDTQYF. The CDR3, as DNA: TGTGCCAGCTCACCTACGGGTTACCTCGGCACAGATACGCAGTATTTT.

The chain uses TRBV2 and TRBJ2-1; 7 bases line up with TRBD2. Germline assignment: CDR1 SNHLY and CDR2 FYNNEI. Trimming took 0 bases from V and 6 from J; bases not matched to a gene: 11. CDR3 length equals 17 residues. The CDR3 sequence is CASSEAGGTVRTNEQFF. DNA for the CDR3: TGTGCCAGCAGTGAAGCGGGAGGGACCGTCCGAACCAATGAGCAGTTCTTC.

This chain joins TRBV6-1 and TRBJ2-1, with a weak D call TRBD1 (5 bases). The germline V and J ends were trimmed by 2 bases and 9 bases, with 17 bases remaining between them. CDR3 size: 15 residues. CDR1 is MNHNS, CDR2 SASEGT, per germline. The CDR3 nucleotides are TGTGCCAGCAGTGAAAACGCAGGGCCCTACGGTGAGCAGTTCTTC. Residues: CASSENAGPYGEQFF.

The CDR3 sequence: CASKPSSSGVGSNQPQHF. In nucleotides, the CDR3 is TGTGCCAGTAAGCCTAGTAGTTCCGGGGTCGGAAGCAATCAGCCCCAGCATTTT. The J gene is TRBJ1-5, the V gene TRBV19, with D uncertain. The V gene's germline CDR1 is LNHDA and CDR2 SQIVND (reference sequence). The V end lost 7 bases, the J end lost 1 base, and 23 bases lay between the germline ends. There are 18 residues in the CDR3.

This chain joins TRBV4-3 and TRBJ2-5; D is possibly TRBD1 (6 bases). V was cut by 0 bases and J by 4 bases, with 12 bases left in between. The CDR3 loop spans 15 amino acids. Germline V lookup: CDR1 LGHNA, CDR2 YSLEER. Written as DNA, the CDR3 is TGCGCCAGCAGCCAAGATCTGCAGGGGTCAGAGACCCAGTACTTC. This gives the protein CASSQDLQGSETQYF.

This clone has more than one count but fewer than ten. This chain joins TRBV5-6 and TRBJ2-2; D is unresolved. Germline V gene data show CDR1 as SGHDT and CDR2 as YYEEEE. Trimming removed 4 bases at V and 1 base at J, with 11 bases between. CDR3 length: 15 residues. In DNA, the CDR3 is TGTGCCAGCAGCCAACTCGCAAGGAACACCGGGGAGCTGTTTTTT. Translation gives CASSQLARNTGELFF.

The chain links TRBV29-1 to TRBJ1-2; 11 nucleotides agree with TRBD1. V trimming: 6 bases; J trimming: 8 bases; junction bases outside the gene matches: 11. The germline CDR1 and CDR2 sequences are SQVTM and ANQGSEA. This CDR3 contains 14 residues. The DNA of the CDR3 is TGCAGCGTCGAGACCGGGACAGGGGGAGGCGGCTACACCTTC. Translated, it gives CSVETGTGGGGYTF.

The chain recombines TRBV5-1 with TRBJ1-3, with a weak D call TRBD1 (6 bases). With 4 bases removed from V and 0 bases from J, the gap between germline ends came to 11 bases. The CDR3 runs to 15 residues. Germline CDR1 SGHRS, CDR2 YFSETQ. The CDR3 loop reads CASSTGQYSGNTIYF. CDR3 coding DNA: TGCGCCAGCAGCACCGGACAGTACTCTGGAAACACCATATATTTT.